A single sample gave rise to the 17 T cell receptor beta chains below, sequenced in a study of molecular identifiers for immune sequencing clone quantification. TCRdb used MiXCR to reprocess the PCR reads, holding one entry per CDR3 protein. Altogether fewer than 350,000 distinct CDR3 sequences are present, roughly a quarter being singletons, with the ten largest covering 0.74%. Sequencing was performed on naive CD8+ T cells from blood, with Jurkat cell RNA spiked in. The subset here: FACS-sorted CD8+CD4-CCR7+CD45RA+ naive T cells. These receptors were collected from a human donor in good health. Some libraries in this study had Jurkat cell RNA spiked in.

Regarding this clonotype: Possible read error: a much larger clone is one base away. CDR3 sequence reads: CASSSSLRAYEQFF. CDR3 DNA sequence: TGTGCCAGCAGTTCGTCTTTAAGGGCCTACGAGCAGTTCTTC. V and J are TRBV28 and TRBJ2-7; no reliable D call. The J call is in doubt because the DNA end fits TRBJ2-1 better. CDR1 and CDR2 (germline): MDHEN, SYDVKM. The CDR3 sequence is 14 residues long.

As DNA, the CDR3 is TGTGCCAGCAGCTTTTACGCCAATGAGCAGTTCTTC. Translating gives CASSFYANEQFF. The gene calls are TRBV7-2 and TRBJ2-1; D remains unclear. Between the trimmed V and J ends, which lost 3 bases and 6 bases, there was a span of 6 bases. Germline loops: CDR1 SGHTA, CDR2 FQGNSA. CDR3 length: 12 residues.

This clonotype was picked up many times. The chain couples TRBV7-9 to TRBJ2-3; no definite D call. Between the trimmed V and J ends, which lost 5 bases and 4 bases, there was a span of 7 bases. Germline assignment: CDR1 SEHNR and CDR2 FQNEAQ (reference sequence). The length of the CDR3 is 12 residues. CDR3 in amino acids: CASSVPADTQYF. The CDR3 DNA is TGTGCCAGCAGCGTACCTGCAGATACGCAGTATTTT.

J is TRBJ2-1 and V is TRBV4-1; D remains ambiguous. Trimming pared 0 bases from V and 4 bases from J, leaving 13 bases between. This CDR3 contains 16 residues. The germline CDR1 and CDR2 sequences are MGHRA and YSYEKL. CDR3 DNA: TGCGCCAGCAGCCAAGATTCGGCGAACCTATACAATGAGCAGTTCTTC. Protein: CASSQDSANLYNEQFF.

This clonotype has just a few counts. This CDR3 reads CASSLSLGSGGTDTQYF. The CDR3 nucleotides are TGTGCCAGCAGCTTATCCCTTGGGAGCGGAGGCACAGATACGCAGTATTTT. The chain has TRBV13 and TRBJ2-3; maybe TRBD2 (5 bases). V was shortened by 2 bases and J by 1 base, with 16 bases between the two germline ends. Germline loops: CDR1 PRHDT, CDR2 FYEKMQ (reference sequence). CDR3 length: 17 residues.

This clonotype was recorded at least ten times. The rearrangement links TRBV7-9 to TRBJ2-1; 7 bases fit TRBD2. The CDR3 is 14 residues long. The germline V gene has CDR1 SEHNR and CDR2 FQNEAQ (reference sequence). V lost 8 bases, J lost 3 bases, and 7 bases stayed unmatched. The CDR3 is CASGGLVIYNEQFF. The DNA of the CDR3 is TGTGCCAGCGGAGGACTAGTAATCTACAATGAGCAGTTCTTC.

This clonotype was counted ten times or more. The chain links TRBV5-6 to TRBJ2-4; D is possibly TRBD2 (6 bases). CDR1 SGHDT and CDR2 YYEEEE come from the germline V gene. Trimming took 5 bases from V and 0 from J, leaving 12 bases between them. The CDR3 length is 15 residues. CDR3 amino acids: CASREGPIAKNIQYF. The CDR3 DNA is TGTGCCAGCAGGGAGGGGCCCATAGCCAAAAACATTCAGTACTTC. Drawing the rest from reference TRBV5-6 and TRBJ2-4, the complete variable domain is DAGVTQSPTHLIKTRGQQVTLRCSPKSGHDTVSWYQQALGQGPQFIFQYYEEEERQRGNFPDRFSGHQFPNYSSELNVNALLLGDSALYLCASREGPIAKNIQYFGAGTRLSVL.

This clonotype was picked up one time. One base away lies a much larger clone, so this may be a sequencing read error. The CDR3 carries no conserved terminal phenylalanine or tryptophan, so it likely arises from a read error. The chain links TRBV9 to TRBJ1-1; TRBD1 aligns across 10 bases. Germline V gene lookup returns CDR1 SGDLS and CDR2 YYNGEE. Losses at the gene ends were 3 bases for V and 6 bases for J; bases not matched to a gene: 11. The CDR3 extends over 16 amino acids. This CDR3 reads CASSETGGAVGAEAFL. CDR3 bases: TGTGCCAGCAGCGAGACAGGGGGCGCGGTAGGAGCTGAAGCTTTCCTT.

The chain uses TRBV5-6 and TRBJ1-2; D may be TRBD1 (5 bases). Looked up from germline, CDR1 is SGHDT and CDR2 is YYEEEE. V lost 4 bases, J lost 2 bases, and 24 bases lay in between. The CDR3 consists of 18 residues. The CDR3 is CASSLGPGWTRPNYGYTF. The CDR3 DNA reads TGTGCCAGCAGCCTGGGGCCAGGGTGGACACGACCCAACTATGGCTACACCTTC.

As for this clonotype: A much larger clone differs from this one at a single base, so this may be a read error. The chain joins TRBV7-2 to TRBJ2-7; possible D gene TRBD2, 6 bases. Trimming stripped 3 bases from V and 6 bases from J, with 9 bases between. The CDR3 extends over 12 amino acids. CDR1 is SGHTA and CDR2 is FQGNSA in the germline V gene. The CDR3 region has the DNA TGTACCAGCAGCTTGGGCGGGGCCGAGCAGTACTTC. This codes for CTSSLGGAEQYF.

This clonotype was observed a handful of times. The J gene is TRBJ2-2, the V gene TRBV6-2 or TRBV6-3; D not certain. This CDR3 is built from 13 residues. The germline gives CDR1 MNHEY, CDR2 SVGEGT. V was shortened by 0 bases and J by 7 bases, with 6 bases between the two germline ends. CDR3 DNA sequence: TGTGCCAGCAGTTACTCCTATCACGGGGAGCTGTTTTTT. This translates into CASSYSYHGELFF.

This clonotype has more than one count but fewer than ten. This chain joins TRBV7-3 and TRBJ2-3, with 14 bases fitting TRBD2. Trimming at V came to 5 bases and at J to 3 bases, leaving 7 bases not matched to a gene. The length of the CDR3 is 17 residues. Germline V CDR1 and CDR2: SGHTA, FQGTGA. The CDR3, as DNA: TGTGCCAGCAGCGTCGGGACTAGCGGGAGAAGAACAGATACGCAGTATTTT. Amino acids: CASSVGTSGRRTDTQYF.

This clonotype appeared a few times. The chain combines TRBV20-1 with TRBJ2-3; TRBD2 agrees at 12 bases. J gave up 2 bases and V 1 base, and 4 bases lay outside the gene matches. The CDR3 consists of 16 residues. The germline V gene encodes CDR1 DFQATT and CDR2 SNEGSKA (reference sequence). The CDR3 region is CSARGTSGALTDTQYF. CDR3 DNA sequence: TGCAGTGCTAGAGGGACTAGCGGGGCTCTCACAGATACGCAGTATTTT.

On this clonotype itself: A much larger clone lies one base from this, so it may be a read error. The chain employs TRBV6-4 and TRBJ2-3; the D gene is possibly TRBD2 (7 bases). The CDR3 covers 15 residues. CDR1 and CDR2 (germline): MRHNA, SNTAGT. The CDR3 spells CASSDRGAVAETQYF. As DNA, the CDR3 is TGTGCCAGCAGTGATCGGGGGGCGGTTGCAGAAACGCAGTATTTT.

This sequence joins TRBV13 and TRBJ2-5; possibly TRBD1 for D (6 bases). Trimming left V 5 bases short and J 1 base short, with 17 bases between. Germline assignment: CDR1 PRHDT and CDR2 FYEKMQ (reference sequence). The CDR3 consists of 16 residues. In DNA, the CDR3 is TGTGCCAGCAGCCGGCTGACAGGCTATCTCCAAGAGACCCAGTACTTC. As protein: CASSRLTGYLQETQYF. Full variable domain (outside the CDR3, taken from reference TRBV13 and TRBJ2-5): AAGVIQSPRHLIKEKRETATLKCYPIPRHDTVYWYQQGPGQDPQFLISFYEKMQSDKGSIPDRFSAQQFSDYHSELNMSSLELGDSALYFCASSRLTGYLQETQYFGPGTRLLVL.

Details on this clonotype: At one of its ends the junction is not consistent with the germline gene, which may arise from a read error. The chain combines TRBV30 with TRBJ1-1; D remains unclear. The CDR3 is 11 amino acids. CDR1 is GTSNPN and CDR2 is SVGIG in the germline V gene (reference sequence). CDR3 sequence (DNA): TGTGACTGGAGTGTAGACACTGAAGCCTTCTTT. It translates to CDWSVDTEAFF.

The chain recombines TRBV7-9 with TRBJ2-2, with TRBD1 matching 9 bases. Germline CDR1 and CDR2: SEHNR and FQNEAQ (reference sequence). The CDR3 length is 16 residues. Trimming took 5 bases from V and 6 from J; bases not matched to a gene: 10. The CDR3 region is CASSPPDRGKAGELFF. The CDR3, as DNA: TGTGCCAGCAGCCCCCCGGACAGGGGTAAAGCCGGGGAGCTGTTTTTT.